This T cell receptor (beta chain) was identified in a study of shared clonotypes between healthy human individuals. Germline V gene lookup returns CDR1 SGHDT and CDR2 YYEEEE. This CDR3 is built from 17 residues. V was clipped by 4 bases and J by 5 bases; unmatched bases: 16. Using immunoSEQ multiplex PCR, the repertoire was profiled, and TCRdb retains in-frame clones only, with some absent. The sample lists around 1.5 million clones, roughly 98% occurring once. The receptor was isolated from a man aged 30-40 years in good health. The chain has TRBV5-6 and TRBJ2-3, with 7 bases that match TRBD2. The sample comprised naive CD4+ T cells sorted from blood. Subset in this sample: CD45RA+ positively selected. The CDR3 region has the DNA TGTGCCAGCAGCGCCTTCGGGCCTAGCGGTATCGGAGATACGCAGTATTTT. It specifies CASSAFGPSGIGDTQYF.